The present TCR beta chain was sequenced within a study of technical replicates of blood from a few donors. This clone was recorded only once. Produced via immunoSEQ multiplex PCR; TCRdb's table is partial and in-frame only. In the table there are some 80,000 clones, about 81% of which are singletons. The CDR3 is 14 residues long. V lost 2 bases to trimming and J lost 1 base, with 9 bases between them. Germline V gives CDR1 SGHRS, CDR2 YFSETQ. The source of this sequence is a human donor in good health. Some clones in this sample may be carry-over from other donors' samples. Sequencing used PBMCs. V gene TRBV5-1 combines with J gene TRBJ1-1; D may be TRBD1 (5 bases). CDR3 amino acids: CASSLGVGNTEAFF. CDR3 in DNA: TGCGCCAGCAGCTTAGGGGTGGGGAACACTGAAGCTTTCTTT.